One TCR beta chain is described in this entry. Sequencing was performed with immunoSEQ multiplex PCR; in TCRdb, only in-frame clones are kept and a portion is missing. Of some 180,000 clones listed, approximately 86% were seen once; the top ten hold 2.5% to 3%. The data are from a study of blood T cell repertoires in COVID-19. About the study: Spain, Italy and the United States supplied samples that represented acute and convalescent COVID-19.

The origin of this receptor is a woman aged 80 or over with COVID-19, enrolled during active disease. The specimen sequenced was peripheral blood.

The CDR3 is CASSPSLGSEQFF. The CDR3 DNA reads TGTGCCAGCAGCCCTTCCTTGGGGAGTGAGCAGTTCTTC. The chain couples TRBV7-3 to TRBJ2-1, with D tentatively TRBD2 (5 bases). In germline, CDR1 is SGHTA, CDR2 FQGTGA. This CDR3 has 13 residues. V lost 5 bases and J 9 bases, leaving 14 bases between the germline ends.